The rows below give T cell receptor beta chains drawn from one sample of a study of siplizumab effects on memory and regulatory T cells. These receptors' targets are unknown. TCRdb keeps only in-frame clones here, not all; method: immunoSEQ multiplex PCR. The table shows some 15,000 clones, with roughly 40% occurring only once. Sequenced input: CFSE-low (dividing) CD4+ T cells sorted from an allogeneic mixed lymphocyte reaction. The receptors were gathered from a human donor in good health; the cells came from an allogeneic mixed lymphocyte reaction. Some clones in this sample may be carry-over from other donors' samples. Each CDR3 is given with its conserved first and last residue. Fields, in order: clone size, D gene, V gene, J gene, CDR3 protein, CDR3 DNA. The D gene is left open where the match is weak. Clone size is shown for a subset of rows, as once, few, many or a class of expanded clone.

abundance: few; d_gene: TRBD2; v_gene: TRBV19; j_gene: TRBJ2-1; CDR3aa: CASSIAGLGIGEQFF; CDR3nt: TGTGCCAGTAGTATAGCGGGACTAGGGATAGGTGAGCAGTTCTTC
abundance: .; d_gene: .; v_gene: TRBV7-9; j_gene: TRBJ1-4; CDR3aa: CASSLTAPRGEKLFF; CDR3nt: TGTGCCAGCAGCTTAACGGCCCCGAGGGGTGAAAAACTGTTTTTT
abundance: few; d_gene: .; v_gene: TRBV20-1; j_gene: TRBJ1-2; CDR3aa: CSASKGYGYTF; CDR3nt: TGCAGTGCTAGCAAGGGCTATGGCTACACCTTC
abundance: .; d_gene: .; v_gene: TRBV4-1; j_gene: TRBJ2-1; CDR3aa: CASSQGRSLQRQYSYNEQFF; CDR3nt: TGCGCCAGCAGCCAAGGGAGGAGTTTACAGCGTCAATACTCCTACAATGAGCAGTTCTTC
abundance: few; d_gene: TRBD2; v_gene: TRBV6-1; j_gene: TRBJ2-3; CDR3aa: CASSGLAGGPRRDTQYF; CDR3nt: TGTGCCAGCAGTGGACTAGCGGGAGGGCCCCGTAGGGATACGCAGTATTTT
abundance: few; d_gene: .; v_gene: TRBV10-2; j_gene: TRBJ1-1; CDR3aa: CASSPRVGSGTEAFF; CDR3nt: TGCGCCAGCAGCCCGAGGGTCGGAAGTGGCACTGAAGCTTTCTTT
abundance: medium-sized; d_gene: .; v_gene: TRBV14; j_gene: TRBJ2-1; CDR3aa: CASSQAYPLGEQFF; CDR3nt: TGTGCCAGCAGCCAAGCTTACCCCTTGGGAGAGCAGTTCTTC
abundance: .; d_gene: TRBD2; v_gene: TRBV5-1; j_gene: TRBJ2-7; CDR3aa: CASSIGLAGVYEQYF; CDR3nt: TGCGCCAGCAGCATAGGACTAGCGGGAGTATACGAGCAGTACTTC
abundance: .; d_gene: TRBD2; v_gene: TRBV6-6; j_gene: TRBJ2-7; CDR3aa: CASSYSWTSASYEQYF; CDR3nt: TGTGCCAGCAGTTACTCTTGGACTAGCGCCTCCTACGAGCAGTACTTC
abundance: .; d_gene: .; v_gene: TRBV5-6; j_gene: TRBJ2-5; CDR3aa: CASSSRTAFSQETRYF; CDR3nt: TGTGCCAGCAGCTCTCGGACAGCCTTCTCCCAAGAGACCCGGTACTTC
abundance: .; d_gene: .; v_gene: TRBV19; j_gene: TRBJ1-2; CDR3aa: CASSVSPGTVTLEGYTF; CDR3nt: TGTGCCAGTAGTGTAAGTCCGGGGACCGTAACCTTGGAGGGCTACACCTTC
abundance: few; d_gene: .; v_gene: TRBV5-1; j_gene: TRBJ2-5; CDR3aa: CASSLRAGLETQYF; CDR3nt: TGCGCCAGCAGCTTGAGGGCGGGTCTGGAGACCCAGTACTTC
abundance: few; d_gene: .; v_gene: TRBV19; j_gene: TRBJ1-5; CDR3aa: CASSEQGAGQPQHF; CDR3nt: TGTGCCAGTAGTGAACAGGGTGCGGGTCAGCCCCAGCATTTT
abundance: .; d_gene: .; v_gene: TRBV7-8; j_gene: TRBJ2-1; CDR3aa: CASSSPGRNNEQFF; CDR3nt: TGTGCCAGCAGCTCCCCGGGTCGGAACAATGAGCAGTTCTTC
abundance: .; d_gene: .; v_gene: TRBV19; j_gene: TRBJ2-7; CDR3aa: CASSIGPGSSYEQYF; CDR3nt: TGTGCCAGTAGTATAGGGCCGGGCAGCTCCTACGAGCAGTACTTC
abundance: few; d_gene: TRBD2; v_gene: TRBV6-6; j_gene: TRBJ2-5; CDR3aa: CASSGSGRPYF; CDR3nt: TGTGCCAGCAGTGGGAGCGGGAGACCGTACTTC
abundance: .; d_gene: TRBD2; v_gene: TRBV4-1; j_gene: TRBJ2-3; CDR3aa: CASSQWGGLSTDTQYF; CDR3nt: TGCGCCAGCAGCCAGTGGGGGGGACTTAGCACAGATACGCAGTATTTT
abundance: .; d_gene: TRBD2; v_gene: TRBV11-2; j_gene: TRBJ2-3; CDR3aa: CASRGTSGTDTQYF; CDR3nt: TGTGCCAGCAGAGGGACTAGCGGCACAGATACGCAGTATTTT
abundance: large; d_gene: TRBD1; v_gene: TRBV10-2; j_gene: TRBJ2-7; CDR3aa: CASSSRGQASSYEQYF; CDR3nt: TGCGCCAGCAGTAGCCGAGGACAGGCAAGCTCCTACGAGCAGTACTTC
abundance: .; d_gene: .; v_gene: TRBV7-2; j_gene: TRBJ2-7; CDR3aa: CASSTGRGLGEQYF; CDR3nt: TGTGCCAGCAGCACAGGGCGGGGCCTGGGGGAGCAGTACTTC
abundance: once; d_gene: TRBD1; v_gene: TRBV7-9; j_gene: TRBJ2-7; CDR3aa: CASSLDRGTYEQYF; CDR3nt: TGTGCCAGCAGCTTAGACAGGGGTACCTACGAGCAGTACTTC
abundance: few; d_gene: .; v_gene: TRBV4-1; j_gene: TRBJ2-5; CDR3aa: CASSQSDGETQYF; CDR3nt: TGCGCCAGCAGTCAAAGCGACGGGGAGACCCAGTACTTC
abundance: .; d_gene: .; v_gene: TRBV6-5; j_gene: TRBJ1-1; CDR3aa: CASSYRVGTEAFF; CDR3nt: TGTGCCAGCAGTTACAGGGTTGGCACTGAAGCTTTCTTT
abundance: many; d_gene: TRBD2; v_gene: TRBV29-1; j_gene: TRBJ2-6; CDR3aa: CSVELLAGVSGANVLTF; CDR3nt: TGCAGCGTTGAACTACTAGCGGGAGTTTCTGGGGCCAACGTCCTGACTTTC
abundance: .; d_gene: TRBD2; v_gene: TRBV19; j_gene: TRBJ2-7; CDR3aa: CASSTLAGGVYEQYF; CDR3nt: TGTGCCAGTAGTACCCTAGCGGGAGGAGTCTACGAGCAGTACTTC
abundance: .; d_gene: TRBD2; v_gene: TRBV6-1; j_gene: TRBJ2-7; CDR3aa: CASRGSGSSYEQYF; CDR3nt: TGTGCCAGCAGAGGGAGCGGGAGCTCCTACGAGCAGTACTTC
abundance: .; d_gene: .; v_gene: TRBV7-7; j_gene: TRBJ2-5; CDR3aa: CASSLYRGRLETQYF; CDR3nt: TGTGCTAGCAGCTTATACCGGGGTCGGTTGGAGACCCAGTACTTC
abundance: few; d_gene: .; v_gene: TRBV5-5; j_gene: TRBJ1-1; CDR3aa: CASSSETGWNTEAFF; CDR3nt: TGTGCCAGCAGCTCTGAGACAGGATGGAACACTGAAGCTTTCTTT
abundance: once; d_gene: .; v_gene: TRBV7-3; j_gene: TRBJ2-3; CDR3aa: CASSLMGLRTDTQYF; CDR3nt: TGTGCCAGCAGCTTAATGGGGTTACGCACAGATACGCAGTATTTT
abundance: .; d_gene: .; v_gene: TRBV19; j_gene: TRBJ1-6; CDR3aa: CASTPGILNSPLHF; CDR3nt: TGTGCCAGTACCCCGGGTATCCTAAATTCACCCCTCCACTTT
abundance: .; d_gene: .; v_gene: TRBV11-2; j_gene: TRBJ1-1; CDR3aa: CASSLGVMNTEAFF; CDR3nt: TGTGCCAGCAGCTTGGGAGTGATGAACACTGAAGCTTTCTTT
abundance: few; d_gene: .; v_gene: TRBV5-4; j_gene: TRBJ1-6; CDR3aa: CASSLGIQSPLHF; CDR3nt: TGTGCCAGCAGCTTGGGGATACAGTCACCCCTCCACTTT
abundance: .; d_gene: TRBD2; v_gene: TRBV5-1; j_gene: TRBJ2-2; CDR3aa: CASSVGLASTGELFF; CDR3nt: TGCGCCAGCAGCGTGGGACTAGCTTCCACCGGGGAGCTGTTTTTT
abundance: .; d_gene: .; v_gene: TRBV6-6; j_gene: TRBJ1-3; CDR3aa: CASATTGPSGNTIYF; CDR3nt: TGTGCCAGCGCCACCACAGGCCCCTCTGGAAACACCATATATTTT
abundance: few; d_gene: TRBD1; v_gene: TRBV19; j_gene: TRBJ1-1; CDR3aa: CASSNTGDTEAFF; CDR3nt: TGTGCCAGTAGTAATACAGGGGACACTGAAGCTTTCTTT
abundance: .; d_gene: TRBD1; v_gene: TRBV25-1; j_gene: TRBJ1-2; CDR3aa: CASSDPSRMGQGARGYTF; CDR3nt: TGTGCCAGCAGTGACCCCTCCCGCATGGGACAGGGGGCGCGAGGCTACACCTTC
abundance: .; d_gene: .; v_gene: TRBV29-1; j_gene: TRBJ2-5; CDR3aa: CSGNRDQETQYF; CDR3nt: TGCAGCGGTAACAGGGACCAAGAGACCCAGTACTTC
abundance: few; d_gene: TRBD1; v_gene: TRBV2; j_gene: TRBJ2-7; CDR3aa: CAVTPGGPYEQYF; CDR3nt: TGTGCCGTCACCCCAGGGGGACCCTACGAGCAGTACTTC
abundance: .; d_gene: TRBD1; v_gene: TRBV28; j_gene: TRBJ1-2; CDR3aa: CASSFGQGLYGYTF; CDR3nt: TGTGCCAGCAGTTTTGGACAGGGACTCTATGGCTACACCTTC
abundance: .; d_gene: .; v_gene: TRBV5-8; j_gene: TRBJ1-5; CDR3aa: CASSLIRQRVRQPQHF; CDR3nt: TGTGCCAGCAGCCTGATCCGACAAAGGGTTCGACAGCCCCAGCATTTT
abundance: few; d_gene: TRBD1; v_gene: TRBV18; j_gene: TRBJ1-2; CDR3aa: CASSPAGQANYGYTF; CDR3nt: TGTGCCAGCTCACCTGCGGGACAGGCGAACTATGGCTACACCTTC
abundance: medium-sized; d_gene: .; v_gene: TRBV15; j_gene: TRBJ2-1; CDR3aa: CATSREDSNYNEQFF; CDR3nt: TGTGCCACCAGCAGAGAGGACAGTAACTACAATGAGCAGTTCTTC
abundance: .; d_gene: .; v_gene: TRBV11-3; j_gene: TRBJ2-2; CDR3aa: CASSLGQTNTGELFF; CDR3nt: TGTGCCAGCAGCTTAGGACAGACGAACACCGGGGAGCTGTTTTTT
abundance: .; d_gene: TRBD2; v_gene: TRBV6-5; j_gene: TRBJ2-1; CDR3aa: CASSSLLAETYNEQFF; CDR3nt: TGTGCCAGCAGTTCCCTACTAGCGGAAACCTACAATGAGCAGTTCTTC
abundance: medium-sized; d_gene: .; v_gene: TRBV6-1; j_gene: TRBJ1-5; CDR3aa: CASSERGAKSNQPQHF; CDR3nt: TGTGCCAGCAGTGAGCGGGGGGCGAAAAGCAATCAGCCCCAGCATTTT
abundance: few; d_gene: TRBD2; v_gene: TRBV18; j_gene: TRBJ2-2; CDR3aa: CASSTLSSSGRSTGELFF; CDR3nt: TGTGCCAGCTCCACCCTCTCATCTAGCGGGAGGAGCACCGGGGAGCTGTTTTTT